This record concerns one TCR beta chain sequence. Its target is not known. As for time point: week 5, during vaccination. Topical imiquimod was applied with each vaccine dose, which held 300 ug of mutant IDH1 20-mer peptide. TCRdb's table, derived via immunoSEQ multiplex PCR, lists solely in-frame clones and lacks some. This repertoire shows tens of thousands of clones, roughly 78% found once; its top ten account for roughly 4.8%. This entry is derived from a study of a mutant IDH1 vaccine in newly diagnosed glioma. Study context: Before enrollment, patients got radiotherapy alone, temozolomide alone, or mostly the combination.

The CDR3 length is 14 residues. V lost 5 bases, J lost 6 bases, and 13 bases lay in between. CDR1 and CDR2 from the germline V gene are MNHEY and SVGAGI. This specimen consisted of PBMCs, obtained from a glioma patient whose treatment included an IDH1 peptide vaccine. The origin of this receptor is a man in his fifties with glioma. The chain has TRBV6-5 and TRBJ1-4; weak D call: TRBD1 (6 bases). CDR3 in amino acids: CASSPRGGDEKLFF. DNA of the CDR3: TGTGCCAGCAGTCCGAGGGGGGGCGATGAAAAACTGTTTTTT.